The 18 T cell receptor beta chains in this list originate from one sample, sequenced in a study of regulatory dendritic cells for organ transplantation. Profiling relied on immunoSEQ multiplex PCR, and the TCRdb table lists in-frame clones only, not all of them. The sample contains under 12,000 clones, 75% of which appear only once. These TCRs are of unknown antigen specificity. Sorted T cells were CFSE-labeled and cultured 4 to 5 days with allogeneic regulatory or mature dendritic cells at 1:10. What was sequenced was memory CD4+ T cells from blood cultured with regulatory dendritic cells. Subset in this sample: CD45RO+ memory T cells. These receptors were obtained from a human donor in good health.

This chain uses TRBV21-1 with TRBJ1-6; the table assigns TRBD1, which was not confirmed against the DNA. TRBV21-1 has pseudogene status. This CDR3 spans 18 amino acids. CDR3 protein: CASSKRTVISSYNSPLHF. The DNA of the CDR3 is TGTGCCAGCAGCAAGAGGACAGTCATCAGCTCCTATAATTCACCCCTCCACTTT.

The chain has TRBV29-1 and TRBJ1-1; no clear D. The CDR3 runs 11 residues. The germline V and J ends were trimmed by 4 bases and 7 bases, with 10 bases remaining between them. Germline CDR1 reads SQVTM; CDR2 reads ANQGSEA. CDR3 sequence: CSVAGNGEAFF. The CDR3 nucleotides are TGCAGCGTTGCGGGAAACGGTGAAGCTTTCTTT.

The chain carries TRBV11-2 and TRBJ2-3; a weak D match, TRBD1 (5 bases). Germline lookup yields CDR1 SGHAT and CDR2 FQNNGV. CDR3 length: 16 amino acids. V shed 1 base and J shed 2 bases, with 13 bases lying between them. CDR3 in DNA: TGTGCCAGCAGCTTAGTCCAGGGCCCCCCCACAGATACGCAGTATTTT. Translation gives CASSLVQGPPTDTQYF.

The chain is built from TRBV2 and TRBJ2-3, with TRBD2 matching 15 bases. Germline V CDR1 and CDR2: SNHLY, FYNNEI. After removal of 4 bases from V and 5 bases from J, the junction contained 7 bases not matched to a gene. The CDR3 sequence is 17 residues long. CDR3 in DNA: TGTGCCAGCAGTGGTGGGGGACTAGCGGGGGGTGGAGATACGCAGTATTTT. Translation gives CASSGGGLAGGGDTQYF.

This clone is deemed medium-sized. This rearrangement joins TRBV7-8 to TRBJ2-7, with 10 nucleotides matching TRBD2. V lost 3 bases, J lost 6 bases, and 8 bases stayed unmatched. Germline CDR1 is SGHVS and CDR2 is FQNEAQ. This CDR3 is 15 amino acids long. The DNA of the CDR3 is TGTGCCAGCAGCTTCCAGCGGGGGGGCCAGGGCGAGCAGTACTTC. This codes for CASSFQRGGQGEQYF.

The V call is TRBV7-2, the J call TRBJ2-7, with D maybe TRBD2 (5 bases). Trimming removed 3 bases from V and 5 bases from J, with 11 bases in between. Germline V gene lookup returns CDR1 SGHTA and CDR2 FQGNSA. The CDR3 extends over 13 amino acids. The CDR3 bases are TGTGCCAGCAGCTTGAGGGTAGTTGACGAGCAGTACTTC. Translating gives CASSLRVVDEQYF. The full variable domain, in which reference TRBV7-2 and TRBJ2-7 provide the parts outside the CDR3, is GAGVSQSPSNKVTEKGKDVELRCDPISGHTALYWYRQSLGQGLEFLIYFQGNSAPDKSGLPSDRFSAERTGGSVSTLTIQRTQQEDSAVYLCASSLRVVDEQYFGPGTRLTVT.

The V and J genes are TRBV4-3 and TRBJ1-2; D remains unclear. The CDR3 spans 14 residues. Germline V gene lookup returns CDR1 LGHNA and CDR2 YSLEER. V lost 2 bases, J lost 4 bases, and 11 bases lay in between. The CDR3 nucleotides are TGCGCCAGCAGCCAAATGGGAGGGTCCTATGGCTACACCTTC. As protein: CASSQMGGSYGYTF.

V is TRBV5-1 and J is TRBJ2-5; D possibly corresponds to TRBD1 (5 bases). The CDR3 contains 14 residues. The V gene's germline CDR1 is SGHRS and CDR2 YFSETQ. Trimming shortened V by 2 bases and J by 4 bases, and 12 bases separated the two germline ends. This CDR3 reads CASSLNGRAETQYF. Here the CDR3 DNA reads TGCGCCAGCAGCTTAAACGGCAGGGCAGAGACCCAGTACTTC.

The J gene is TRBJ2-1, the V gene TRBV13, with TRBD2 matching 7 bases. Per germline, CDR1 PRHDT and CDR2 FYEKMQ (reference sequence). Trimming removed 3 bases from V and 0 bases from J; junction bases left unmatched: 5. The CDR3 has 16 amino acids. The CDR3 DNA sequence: TGTGCCAGCAGCTTCCGTGCGGGAGACTCCTACAATGAGCAGTTCTTC. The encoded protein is CASSFRAGDSYNEQFF.

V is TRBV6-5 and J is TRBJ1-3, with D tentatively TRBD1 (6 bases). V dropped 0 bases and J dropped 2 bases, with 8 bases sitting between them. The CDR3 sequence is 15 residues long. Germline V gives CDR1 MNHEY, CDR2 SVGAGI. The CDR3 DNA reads TGTGCCAGCAGTTACTCTTGGACAGCTGGAAACACCATATATTTT. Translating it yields CASSYSWTAGNTIYF.

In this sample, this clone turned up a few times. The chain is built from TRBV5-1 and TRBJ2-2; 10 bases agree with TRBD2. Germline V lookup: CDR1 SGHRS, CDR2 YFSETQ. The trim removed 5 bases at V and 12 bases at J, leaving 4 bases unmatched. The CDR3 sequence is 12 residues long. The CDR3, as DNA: TGCGCCAGCAGGAGCGGGGGGGCGAAGCTGTTTTTT. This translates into CASRSGGAKLFF.

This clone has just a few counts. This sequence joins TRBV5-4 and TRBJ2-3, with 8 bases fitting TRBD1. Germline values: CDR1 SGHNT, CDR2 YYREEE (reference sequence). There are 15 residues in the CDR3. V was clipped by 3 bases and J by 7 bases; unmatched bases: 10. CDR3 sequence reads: CASSSGTGVTYTQYF. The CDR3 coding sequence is TGTGCCAGCAGCTCCGGGACAGGCGTCACTTATACGCAGTATTTT.

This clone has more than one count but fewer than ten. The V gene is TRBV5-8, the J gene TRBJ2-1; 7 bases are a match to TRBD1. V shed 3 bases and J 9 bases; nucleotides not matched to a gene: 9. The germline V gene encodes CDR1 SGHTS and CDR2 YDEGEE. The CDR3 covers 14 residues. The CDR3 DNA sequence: TGTGCCAGCAGCTACCTGACAGGGCAGGGTGAGCAGTTCTTC. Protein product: CASSYLTGQGEQFF.

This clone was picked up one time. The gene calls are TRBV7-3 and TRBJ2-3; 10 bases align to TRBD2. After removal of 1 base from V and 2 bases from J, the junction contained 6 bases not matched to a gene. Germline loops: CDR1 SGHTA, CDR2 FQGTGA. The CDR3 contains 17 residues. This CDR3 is CASSLRGAGGLTDTQYF. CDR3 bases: TGTGCCAGCAGCTTAAGAGGAGCGGGGGGGCTCACAGATACGCAGTATTTT. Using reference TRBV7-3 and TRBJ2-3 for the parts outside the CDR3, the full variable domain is GAGVSQTPSNKVTEKGKYVELRCDPISGHTALYWYRQSLGQGPEFLIYFQGTGAADDSGLPNDRFFAVRPEGSVSTLKIQRTERGDSAVYLCASSLRGAGGLTDTQYFGPGTRLTVL.

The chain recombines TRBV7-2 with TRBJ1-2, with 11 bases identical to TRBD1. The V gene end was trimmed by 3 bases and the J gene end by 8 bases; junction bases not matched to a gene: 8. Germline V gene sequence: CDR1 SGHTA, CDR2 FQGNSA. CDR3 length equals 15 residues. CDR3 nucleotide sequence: TGTGCCAGCAGCTTGGACAGGGGGCGGGCGTTCGGCTACACCTTC. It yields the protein CASSLDRGRAFGYTF.

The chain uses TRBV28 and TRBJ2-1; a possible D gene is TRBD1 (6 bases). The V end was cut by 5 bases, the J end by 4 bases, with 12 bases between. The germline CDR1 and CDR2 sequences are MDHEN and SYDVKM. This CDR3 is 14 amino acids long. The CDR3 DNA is TGTGCCAGCAGTCTGACAGGCCCTTACAATGAGCAGTTCTTC. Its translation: CASSLTGPYNEQFF.

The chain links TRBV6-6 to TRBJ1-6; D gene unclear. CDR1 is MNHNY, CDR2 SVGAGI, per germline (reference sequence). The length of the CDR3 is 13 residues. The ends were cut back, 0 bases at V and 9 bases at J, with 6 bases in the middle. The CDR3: CASSYSFSSPLHF. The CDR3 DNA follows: TGTGCCAGCAGTTACTCCTTCTCTTCACCCCTCCACTTT.

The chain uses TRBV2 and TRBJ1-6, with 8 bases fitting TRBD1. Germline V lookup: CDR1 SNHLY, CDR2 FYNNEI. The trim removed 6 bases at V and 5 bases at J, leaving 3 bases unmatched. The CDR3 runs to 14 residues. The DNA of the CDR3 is TGTGCCAGCAGGGACAGGGTGAATAATTCACCCCTCCACTTT. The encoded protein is CASRDRVNNSPLHF.